Included here is one TCR beta chain sequence, with context. These data come from a study of blood T cell repertoires in COVID-19. Study-level information: Donors in the United States, Italy and Spain gave samples during acute or convalescent COVID-19. Sources were T cells, B-cell-depleted T cells, or PBMCs; the material itself was cDNA or gDNA.

The length of the CDR3 is 16 residues. CDR1 and CDR2 from the germline V gene are SGHRS and YFSETQ. V shed 4 bases and J shed 2 bases, with 15 bases lying between them. In the study's own analysis: Reference gene primer amplification gave nucleated cell count estimates. The method was immunoSEQ multiplex PCR; TCRdb's version includes in-frame clones alone and lacks a portion of them. V, J and clone size are taken as reported in that table, and D and trimming were inferred from the DNA itself. The sample records about 190,000 clones, roughly 78% being singletons. The material sequenced was peripheral blood. This rearrangement joins TRBV5-1 to TRBJ2-2, with TRBD2 as a possible D gene (6 bases). The receptor comes from a woman aged 80 or older with active or convalescent COVID-19. The CDR3 spells CASSLGGLLNTGELFF. The DNA for the CDR3 is TGCGCCAGCAGCCTCGGGGGATTACTTAACACCGGGGAGCTGTTTTTT. The full variable domain, rest sourced from reference TRBV5-1 and TRBJ2-2, is KAGVTQTPRYLIKTRGQQVTLSCSPISGHRSVSWYQQTPGQGLQFLFEYFSETQRNKGNFPGRFSGRQFSNSRSEMNVSTLELGDSALYLCASSLGGLLNTGELFFGEGSRLTVL.